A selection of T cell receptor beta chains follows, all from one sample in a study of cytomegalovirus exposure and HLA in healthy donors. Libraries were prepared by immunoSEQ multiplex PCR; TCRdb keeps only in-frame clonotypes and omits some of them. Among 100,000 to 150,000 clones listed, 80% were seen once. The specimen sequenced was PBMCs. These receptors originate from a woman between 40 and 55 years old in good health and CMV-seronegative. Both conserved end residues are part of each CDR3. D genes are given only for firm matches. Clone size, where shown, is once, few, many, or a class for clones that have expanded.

CASSWGASGTYNEQFF	TGCGCCAGCAGCTGGGGGGCTAGCGGGACCTACAATGAGCAGTTCTTC	TRBV5-1	TRBD2	once	TRBJ2-1
CASSEWLDTQYF	TGTGCCAGCAGTGAGTGGCTAGATACGCAGTATTTT	TRBV2	.	.	TRBJ2-3
CASSIGAGAPYEQYF	TGTGCCAGTAGTATAGGAGCGGGCGCGCCCTACGAGCAGTACTTC	TRBV19	.	.	TRBJ2-7
CASSFGGAYEQYF	TGCGCCAGCAGCTTTGGGGGGGCCTACGAGCAGTACTTC	TRBV5-1	TRBD2	.	TRBJ2-7
CASSDGGQGGAGELFF	TGTGCCAGCAGTGACGGGGGACAGGGGGGAGCCGGGGAGCTGTTTTTT	TRBV25-1	TRBD1	.	TRBJ2-2
CASSQETGTTDTDTQYF	TGCGCCAGCAGCCAAGAGACTGGGACTACGGACACAGATACGCAGTATTTT	TRBV4-3	TRBD2	.	TRBJ2-3
CASSLPETQYF	TGTGCCAGCAGCCTACCGGAGACCCAGTACTTC	TRBV27	.	once	TRBJ2-5
CASSISGRAFGELFF	TGTGCCAGCAGCATCAGCGGGAGGGCCTTCGGGGAGCTGTTTTTT	TRBV5-6	TRBD2	.	TRBJ2-2
CASSPLEGGGPPETQYF	TGTGCCAGTAGTCCCCTCGAGGGGGGAGGGCCCCCAGAGACCCAGTACTTC	TRBV19	.	.	TRBJ2-5
CASRGGSSYNSPLHF	TGTGCCAGCAGAGGAGGGAGCTCCTATAATTCACCCCTCCACTTT	TRBV2	.	few	TRBJ1-6
CASSFTGSGNQPQHF	TGTGCCAGCAGTTTTACAGGGAGCGGCAATCAGCCCCAGCATTTT	TRBV27	.	.	TRBJ1-5
CASSPFTYNEQFF	TGTGCCAGTAGTCCCTTTACCTACAATGAGCAGTTCTTC	TRBV19	.	.	TRBJ2-1
CASSWRRGADGYTF	TGTGCCAGCAGTTGGAGACGGGGGGCCGATGGCTACACCTTC	TRBV6-5	.	.	TRBJ1-2
CASSVLGREGLTDTQYF	TGTGCCAGCAGCGTACTCGGGCGGGAGGGCCTCACAGATACGCAGTATTTT	TRBV9	TRBD2	.	TRBJ2-3
CASSLSPYSSYNEQFF	TGTGCCAGCAGTTTATCTCCATATAGCTCCTACAATGAGCAGTTCTTC	TRBV27	.	.	TRBJ2-1
CASSDPGDNEQFF	TGTGCCAGCAGTGATCCGGGGGATAATGAGCAGTTCTTC	TRBV6-1	.	.	TRBJ2-1
CATLRGRGGDGYTF	TGTGCCACCCTAAGGGGACGGGGAGGTGATGGCTACACCTTC	TRBV2	.	.	TRBJ1-2
CASSGGGGNNYGYTF	TGTGCCAGCAGTGGTGGCGGGGGGAATAACTATGGCTACACCTTC	TRBV2	.	.	TRBJ1-2
CASSVQDTQYF	TGTGCCAGCAGTGTGCAGGATACGCAGTATTTT	TRBV2	.	.	TRBJ2-3
CASSLGADRGHGYTF	TGTGCCAGCAGCTTAGGAGCGGACAGGGGGCATGGCTACACCTTC	TRBV7-6	TRBD1	once	TRBJ1-2
CARGFTTSGRTDTQYF	TGTGCCAGGGGATTTACAACTAGCGGGAGGACAGATACGCAGTATTTT	TRBV2	TRBD2	.	TRBJ2-3
CASSYRAGGNNEQFF	TGTGCCAGCAGCTATCGAGCGGGAGGTAACAATGAGCAGTTCTTC	TRBV7-9	TRBD2	.	TRBJ2-1
CASSAGTTPWEQYF	TGTGCCAGCAGTGCCGGGACAACACCTTGGGAGCAGTACTTC	TRBV6-5	.	.	TRBJ2-7
CASSWGVGGPEAFF	TGTGCCAGCAGTTGGGGAGTGGGGGGACCTGAAGCTTTCTTT	TRBV27	.	.	TRBJ1-1
CASSQDGQGLNYGYTF	TGCGCCAGCAGCCAAGATGGGCAGGGCCTTAACTATGGCTACACCTTC	TRBV4-3	.	.	TRBJ1-2
CASSLAIGDIEAFF	TGTGCCAGCAGCTTAGCGATCGGGGACATTGAAGCTTTCTTT	TRBV7-9	.	.	TRBJ1-1
CASTTSGGASETQYF	TGTGCCAGCACAACTAGCGGGGGGGCCTCAGAGACCCAGTACTTC	TRBV9	TRBD2	.	TRBJ2-5
CASSRQGYTEAFF	TGTGCCAGCAGTCGACAGGGGTACACTGAAGCTTTCTTT	TRBV6-5	TRBD1	many	TRBJ1-1
CASSLYGGERQPQHF	TGTGCCAGCAGTTTATATGGGGGGGAGAGGCAGCCCCAGCATTTT	TRBV27	.	.	TRBJ1-5
CASSPTGTGYPYEQYF	TGTGCCAGCAGCCCCACCGGGACAGGCTACCCCTACGAGCAGTACTTC	TRBV11-2	TRBD1	.	TRBJ2-7
CASSQKDRGNSPLHF	TGTGCCAGCAGCCAAAAAGACAGGGGGAATTCACCCCTCCACTTT	TRBV4-2	TRBD1	.	TRBJ1-6
CASSRPRTGGNIQYF	TGTGCCAGCAGCAGGCCGAGGACAGGGGGTAACATTCAGTACTTC	TRBV5-6	TRBD1	few	TRBJ2-4
CASIGTETNTEAFF	TGTGCCAGTATCGGGACAGAGACGAACACTGAAGCTTTCTTT	TRBV19	TRBD1	few	TRBJ1-1
CASSSTGLNEQFF	TGCGCCAGCAGCTCGACAGGGTTGAATGAGCAGTTCTTC	TRBV5-1	TRBD1	.	TRBJ2-1
CASSGLANSKNIQYF	TGTGCCAGCAGTGGACTAGCGAATTCCAAAAACATTCAGTACTTC	TRBV2	TRBD2	.	TRBJ2-4
CASSSRGPDSPLHF	TGTGCCAGCAGCTCAAGGGGGCCGGATTCACCCCTCCACTTT	TRBV6-1	TRBD1	few	TRBJ1-6
CASSVGGAGEQYF	TGTGCCAGCAGCGTCGGGGGGGCCGGAGAGCAGTACTTC	TRBV9	TRBD2	.	TRBJ2-7
CASSLVAGSQETQYF	TGTGCCAGCAGCTTAGTAGCGGGGTCCCAAGAGACCCAGTACTTC	TRBV7-2	TRBD2	once	TRBJ2-5
CSVADGYTF	TGCAGCGTTGCAGATGGCTACACCTTC	TRBV29-1	.	.	TRBJ1-2
CASSFPARGQGGGYTF	TGTGCCAGCAGCTTCCCGGCCCGGGGACAGGGTGGTGGCTACACCTTC	TRBV5-4	TRBD1	.	TRBJ1-2
CATQRQDNEKLFF	TGTGCCACCCAAAGACAGGATAATGAAAAACTGTTTTTT	TRBV10-3	.	.	TRBJ1-4
CSVGSGRGDGYTF	TGCAGCGTTGGCTCCGGGCGGGGGGATGGCTACACCTTC	TRBV29-1	.	.	TRBJ1-2
CASSIGSGTWSEQYF	TGTGCCAGTAGTATAGGTAGCGGGACCTGGAGCGAGCAGTACTTC	TRBV19	TRBD2	once	TRBJ2-7
CASSPNSRVGYEQYF	TGTGCCAGCTCACCTAACAGCAGAGTCGGCTACGAGCAGTACTTC	TRBV18	.	.	TRBJ2-7
CSSSRPGGYEQYF	TGTTCCAGCAGCCGCCCCGGGGGCTACGAGCAGTACTTC	TRBV7-9	.	.	TRBJ2-7
CASSSTPGGRGYNEQFF	TGTGCCAGCAGTTCCACGCCGGGAGGCCGCGGCTACAATGAGCAGTTCTTC	TRBV27	TRBD2	.	TRBJ2-1
CASSWSSGAYEQYF	TGTGCCAGCAGCTGGTCTAGCGGGGCTTACGAGCAGTACTTC	TRBV14	TRBD2	.	TRBJ2-7
CPSSQYGRAGETQYF	TGCCCCAGCAGCCAGTATGGTCGGGCGGGAGAGACCCAGTACTTC	TRBV4-3	.	.	TRBJ2-5
CASRGQGSLEAFF	TGTGCCAGCAGGGGACAGGGCTCCCTCGAAGCTTTCTTT	TRBV2	TRBD1	.	TRBJ1-1
CSALKDRGDTDTQYF	TGCAGCGCCCTGAAGGACAGGGGGGACACAGATACGCAGTATTTT	TRBV29-1	TRBD1	.	TRBJ2-3
CASSPGLAGDYNEQFF	TGCGCCAGCAGCCCCGGTTTAGCGGGGGATTACAATGAGCAGTTCTTC	TRBV4-3	TRBD2	.	TRBJ2-1
CASSLSGSTEAFF	TGTGCCAGCAGTTTATCGGGCAGCACTGAAGCTTTCTTT	TRBV27	.	once	TRBJ1-1
CASSSRDRGTGELFF	TGTGCTAGCAGCTCCCGGGACAGGGGCACCGGGGAGCTGTTTTTT	TRBV7-7	TRBD1	.	TRBJ2-2
CASSVRGNIPNEQFF	TGTGCCAGCAGCGTCAGGGGTAATATCCCCAATGAGCAGTTCTTC	TRBV14	.	.	TRBJ2-1
CASSLAGLSYEQYF	TGCGCCAGCTCCCTAGCGGGCCTTTCCTACGAGCAGTACTTC	TRBV10-2	TRBD2	.	TRBJ2-7
CASPVGGKGNQPQHF	TGTGCCAGCCCTGTCGGGGGAAAGGGCAATCAGCCCCAGCATTTT	TRBV6-4	.	few	TRBJ1-5
CAWSVLGGQGFYEQYF	TGTGCCTGGAGTGTACTAGGGGGACAGGGGTTCTACGAGCAGTACTTC	TRBV30	TRBD1	.	TRBJ2-7